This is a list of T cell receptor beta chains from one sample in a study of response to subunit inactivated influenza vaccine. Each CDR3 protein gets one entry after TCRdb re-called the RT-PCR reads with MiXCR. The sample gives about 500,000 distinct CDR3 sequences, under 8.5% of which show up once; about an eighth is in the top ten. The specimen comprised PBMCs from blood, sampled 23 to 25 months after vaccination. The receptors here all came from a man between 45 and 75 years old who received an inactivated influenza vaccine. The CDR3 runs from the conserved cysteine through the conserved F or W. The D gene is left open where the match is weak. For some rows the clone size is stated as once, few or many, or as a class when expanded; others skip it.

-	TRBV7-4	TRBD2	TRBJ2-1	CASSATGVRYRTSGVDSYNEQFF	TGTGCCAGCAGCGCGACAGGGGTGCGGTATCGGACTAGCGGGGTAGACTCCTACAATGAGCAGTTCTTC
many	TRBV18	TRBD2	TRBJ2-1	CASSPRTSGSLDEQFF	TGTGCCAGCTCACCCAGGACTAGCGGGAGTTTGGATGAGCAGTTCTTC
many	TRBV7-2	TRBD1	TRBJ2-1	CASRAGTGVNNEQFF	TGTGCCAGCAGAGCCGGGACAGGGGTAAACAATGAGCAGTTCTTC
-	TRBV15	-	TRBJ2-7	CATSRDPGSYEQYF	TGTGCCACCAGCAGAGATCCGGGTTCCTACGAGCAGTACTTC
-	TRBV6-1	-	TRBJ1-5	CASSIGPRSQPQHF	TGTGCCAGCAGTATCGGACCCAGGAGTCAGCCCCAGCATTTT
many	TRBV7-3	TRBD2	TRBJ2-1	CASSSTPGLAGRPSSYNEQFF	TGTGCCAGCAGCTCCACCCCGGGACTAGCGGGAAGACCTAGCTCCTACAATGAGCAGTTCTTC
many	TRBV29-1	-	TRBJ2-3	CTTDTQYF	TGCACCACAGATACGCAGTATTTT
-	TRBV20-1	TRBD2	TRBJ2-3	CSAKGLAGITDTQYF	TGCAGTGCTAAGGGACTAGCGGGGATCACAGATACGCAGTATTTT
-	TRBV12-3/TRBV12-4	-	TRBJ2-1	CASSTPPRGKNEQFF	TGTGCCAGCAGTACCCCGCCACGGGGGAAGAATGAGCAGTTCTTC
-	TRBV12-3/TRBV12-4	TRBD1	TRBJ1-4	CASRTGTANEKLFF	TGTGCCAGCAGAACCGGGACAGCAAATGAAAAACTGTTTTTT
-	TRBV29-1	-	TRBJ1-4	CSVEWDVSEKLFF	TGCAGCGTTGAATGGGACGTCAGCGAAAAACTGTTTTTT
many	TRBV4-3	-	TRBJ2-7	CASSQDQNRDGTYEQYF	TGCGCCAGCAGCCAAGATCAAAACCGGGACGGTACCTACGAGCAGTACTTC
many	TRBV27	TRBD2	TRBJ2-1	CASSYSSGGRSSYNEQFF	TGTGCCAGCAGTTATTCTAGCGGGGGCCGGAGCTCCTACAATGAGCAGTTCTTC
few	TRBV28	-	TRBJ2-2	CASSPGPTTGELFF	TGTGCCAGCAGTCCAGGACCGACCACCGGGGAGCTGTTTTTT
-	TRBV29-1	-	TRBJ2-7	CSVIQQSYEQYF	TGCAGCGTTATTCAACAGTCCTACGAGCAGTACTTC
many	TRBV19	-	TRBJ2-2	CASSIRLISNTGELFF	TGTGCCAGTAGTATTAGGTTGATTTCGAACACCGGGGAGCTGTTTTTT
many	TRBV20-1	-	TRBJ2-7	CSANPDRSSYEQYF	TGCAGTGCAAACCCGGACAGATCTTCCTACGAGCAGTACTTC
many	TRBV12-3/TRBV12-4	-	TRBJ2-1	CAIDKNSYNEQFF	TGTGCCATCGACAAAAATTCCTACAATGAGCAGTTCTTC
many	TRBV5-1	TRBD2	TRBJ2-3	CASSLGPGLVDTDTQYF	TGCGCCAGCAGCTTGGGACCGGGACTAGTAGATACAGATACGCAGTATTTT
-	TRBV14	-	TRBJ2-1	CASSQGYGQFF	TGTGCCAGCAGCCAAGGCTACGGGCAGTTCTTC
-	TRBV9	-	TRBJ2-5	CASSVGGTSQETQYF	TGTGCCAGCAGCGTAGGAGGGACTTCCCAAGAGACCCAGTACTTC
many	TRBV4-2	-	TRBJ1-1	CASSQLAEYTEAFF	TGTGCCAGCAGCCAATTGGCGGAATACACTGAAGCTTTCTTT
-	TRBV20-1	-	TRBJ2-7	CSARDAYMQTGAYEQYF	TGCAGTGCTAGAGATGCTTATATGCAGACGGGAGCCTACGAGCAGTACTTC
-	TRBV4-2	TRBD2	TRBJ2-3	CASSQVVLAGGQDTQYF	TGTGCCAGCAGCCAAGTTGTTCTAGCGGGGGGGCAGGATACGCAGTATTTT
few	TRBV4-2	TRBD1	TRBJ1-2	CASSQEAGQAAGYTF	TGTGCCAGCAGCCAAGAAGCGGGACAGGCGGCTGGCTACACCTTC
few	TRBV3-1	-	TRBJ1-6	CASSQVLGRNSPLHF	TGTGCCAGCAGCCAAGTTTTAGGCAGGAATTCACCCCTCCACTTT